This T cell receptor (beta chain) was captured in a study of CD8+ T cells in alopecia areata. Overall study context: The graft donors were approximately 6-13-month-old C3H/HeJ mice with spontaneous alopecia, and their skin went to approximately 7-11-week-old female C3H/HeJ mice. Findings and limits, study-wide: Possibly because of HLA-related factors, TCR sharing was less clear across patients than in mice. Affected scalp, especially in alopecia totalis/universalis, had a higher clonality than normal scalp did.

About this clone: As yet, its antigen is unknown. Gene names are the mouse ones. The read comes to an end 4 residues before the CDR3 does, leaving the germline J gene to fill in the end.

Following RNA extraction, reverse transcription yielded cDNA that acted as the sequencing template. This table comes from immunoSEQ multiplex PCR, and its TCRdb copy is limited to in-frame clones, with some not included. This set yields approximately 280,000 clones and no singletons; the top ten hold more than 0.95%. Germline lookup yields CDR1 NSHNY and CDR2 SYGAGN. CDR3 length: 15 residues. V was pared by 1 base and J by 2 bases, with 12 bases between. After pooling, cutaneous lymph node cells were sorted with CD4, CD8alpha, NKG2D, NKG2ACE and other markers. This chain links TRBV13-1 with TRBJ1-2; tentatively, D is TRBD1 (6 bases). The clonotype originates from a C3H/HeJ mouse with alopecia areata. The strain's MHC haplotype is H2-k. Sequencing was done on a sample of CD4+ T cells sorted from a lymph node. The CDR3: CASSDPGHLNSDYTF. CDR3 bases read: TGTGCCAGCAGTGATCCGGGACACCTTAACTCC.